This TCR beta chain emerged from a study of T cell responses to AZD1222 COVID-19 vaccine. Study outcomes and limitations: Spike-wide vaccine-associated CD4 TCRs dominated at 160-218 and 743-854.

Clones were read by immunoSEQ multiplex PCR, and TCRdb kept only the in-frame ones, dropping some. The data show 110,000 to 150,000 clones, 92% seen once. This clone occurred once. Antigen: not known. CDR1 is KGHDR and CDR2 is SFDVKD in the germline V gene. This CDR3 has 16 residues. The V gene end was trimmed by 4 bases and the J gene end by 4 bases; junction bases not matched to a gene: 10. Sequenced material: peripheral blood, taken 28 days after the second AZD1222 dose. The rearrangement uses TRBV24-1 and TRBJ1-2, with 8 nucleotides matching TRBD1. This clonotype was obtained from an adult who received the AZD1222 COVID-19 vaccine. The CDR3 here is CATSDAGQGRSYGYTF. CDR3 nucleotides: TGTGCCACCAGTGACGCTGGACAGGGTAGATCCTATGGCTACACCTTC.